Shown below are 23 T cell receptor beta chains from a single sample sequenced in a study of blood T cell repertoires in COVID-19. This table comes from immunoSEQ multiplex PCR, and its TCRdb copy is limited to in-frame clones, with some not included. Seen here are fewer than 500,000 clones, 80% to 90% observed once, and the top ten hold more than 0.95%. Input material: PBMCs or T cells enriched from blood (not recorded which). The source of these receptors is a man younger than 40 who had recovered from COVID-19.

This clone came up once. The chain couples TRBV7-2 to TRBJ1-5; TRBD1 agrees at 7 bases. The CDR3 is 16 amino acids. J was trimmed by 7 bases and V by 5 bases; bases with no gene match: 14. The germline V gene encodes CDR1 SGHTA and CDR2 FQGNSA. The CDR3 DNA follows: TGTGCCAGCAGCCCCTTCGGGGCAGGGGGATACCAGCCCCAGCATTTT. It is translated as CASSPFGAGGYQPQHF.

V is TRBV30 and J is TRBJ1-1, with 7 nucleotides matching TRBD1. The CDR3 has 15 amino acids. The germline CDR1 and CDR2 sequences are GTSNPN and SVGIG (reference sequence). With V trimmed by 1 base and J by 0 bases, 5 bases remained unmatched. As DNA, the CDR3 is TGTGCCTGGAGTGAGACGGGACAGATGAACACTGAAGCTTTCTTT. Its protein is CAWSETGQMNTEAFF.

CDR3: CASSRDISTNEKLFF. As DNA, the CDR3 is TGTGCCAGCAGTAGGGACATTTCAACTAATGAAAAACTGTTTTTT. The chain is built from TRBV2 and TRBJ1-4; tentative D call: TRBD1 (6 bases). The germline gives CDR1 SNHLY, CDR2 FYNNEI. The CDR3 contains 15 residues. The germline V and J ends were trimmed by 5 bases and 0 bases, with 10 bases remaining between them. Based on the CDR3 plus reference TRBV2 and TRBJ1-4, the full variable domain is EPEVTQTPSHQVTQMGQEVILRCVPISNHLYFYWYRQILGQKVEFLVSFYNNEISEKSEIFDDQFSVERPDGSNFTLKIRSTKLEDSAMYFCASSRDISTNEKLFFGSGTQLSVL.

This chain joins TRBV5-1 and TRBJ1-4; 7 nucleotides align to TRBD1. After removal of 4 bases from V and 13 bases from J, the junction contained 13 bases not matched to a gene. Germline loops: CDR1 SGHRS, CDR2 YFSETQ. This CDR3 region has 14 residues. Here the CDR3 reads CASSTGTEGGGLFF. In DNA form, the CDR3 reads TGCGCCAGCAGCACCGGGACAGAGGGGGGAGGACTGTTTTTT.

This rearrangement joins TRBV4-2 to TRBJ1-2; D is unresolved. The CDR3 is made up of 15 amino acids. Germline loops: CDR1 LGHNA, CDR2 YNFKEQ. Trimming stripped 5 bases from V and 6 bases from J, with 19 bases between. CDR3 amino acids: CASSTEPGSTDGYTF. The CDR3 DNA reads TGTGCCAGCAGCACTGAGCCGGGATCTACGGATGGCTACACCTTC.

The chain uses TRBV29-1 and TRBJ2-1; TRBD2 matches at 7 bases. The CDR3 extends over 15 amino acids. The V gene's germline CDR1 is SQVTM and CDR2 ANQGSEA. Trimming at V came to 7 bases and at J to 7 bases, leaving 16 bases not matched to a gene. The CDR3 DNA reads as TGCAGCGCCCTGAGCTTCGGGAGGTTGGATAATGAGCAGTTCTTC. Its translation is CSALSFGRLDNEQFF.

The V call is TRBV7-7, the J call TRBJ2-3; 9 bases are a match to TRBD1. CDR1 and CDR2 from the germline V gene are SSHAT and FNYEAQ (reference sequence). This CDR3 has 17 amino acids. V shed 5 bases and J 0 bases; nucleotides not matched to a gene: 9. The CDR3, as DNA: TGTGCCAGCAGCACCGGGACAGGGAACCCTAGCACAGATACGCAGTATTTT. It is translated as CASSTGTGNPSTDTQYF.

The chain is built from TRBV10-3 and TRBJ2-1; 11 bases fit TRBD2. Germline values: CDR1 ENHRY, CDR2 SYGVKD. With V trimmed by 4 bases and J by 1 base, 9 bases remained unmatched. The CDR3 has 18 residues. The CDR3 DNA follows: TGTGCCATCAGTGGACTAGCGGGACGGTTGGGTTCCTACAATGAGCAGTTCTTC. Protein: CAISGLAGRLGSYNEQFF.

V usage is TRBV7-3 and J usage is TRBJ2-1; TRBD2 matches 9 bases. From germline, CDR1 is SGHTA and CDR2 FQGTGA. V shed 3 bases and J 7 bases; nucleotides not matched to a gene: 1. This CDR3 region has 13 residues. The CDR3 DNA follows: TGTGCCAGCAGCTTTAGCGGGAGTAATGAGCAGTTCTTC. This translates into CASSFSGSNEQFF.

V and J are TRBV24-1 and TRBJ2-7; D is perhaps TRBD1 (5 bases). The germline V gene has CDR1 KGHDR and CDR2 SFDVKD. V lost 2 bases to trimming and J lost 4 bases, with 8 bases between them. The CDR3 runs 13 residues. The CDR3 bases are TGTGCCACCAGTGATTCGGACAAATACGAGCAGTACTTC. Protein product: CATSDSDKYEQYF.

The chain couples TRBV7-9 to TRBJ1-6; D perhaps matches TRBD1 (5 bases). The germline V gene has CDR1 SEHNR and CDR2 FQNEAQ (reference sequence). This CDR3 has 17 residues. V was cut by 0 bases and J by 0 bases, with 9 bases left in between. The CDR3 loop reads CASSLAQGGSYNSPLHF. The DNA of the CDR3 is TGTGCCAGCAGCTTAGCCCAGGGAGGCTCCTATAATTCACCCCTCCACTTT.

The V gene is TRBV3-1 (or the pseudogene TRBV3-2), the J gene TRBJ1-6, with 9 bases fitting TRBD1. Germline lookup yields CDR1 LGHDT and CDR2 YNNKEL (reference sequence). The CDR3 totals 17 residues. With 0 bases clipped from V and 1 base from J, the junction kept 1 base outside the gene matches. CDR3 DNA sequence: TGTGCCAGCAGCCAAGAAGGACAGGGGTCCTATAATTCACCCCTCCACTTT. Protein sequence: CASSQEGQGSYNSPLHF.

This rearrangement joins TRBV7-3 to TRBJ1-1; possible D gene TRBD1, 5 bases. Trimming removed 4 bases from V and 1 base from J, with 13 bases in between. CDR1 is SGHTA, CDR2 FQGTGA, per germline. The CDR3 contains 15 residues. CDR3 loop: CASSSLGGGNTEAFF. The CDR3 DNA reads TGTGCCAGCAGCTCCCTTGGGGGAGGGAACACTGAAGCTTTCTTT.

Regarding this clone: Compared with germline, one end of the junction differs, possibly owing to a read error. The V and J genes are TRBV18 and TRBJ2-2; perhaps TRBD2 as D (5 bases). Per germline, CDR1 KGHSH and CDR2 LQKENI. The CDR3 is made up of 16 amino acids. CDR3 sequence: CASSLNSAGNSGELFF. The CDR3 nucleotides are TGTGCCAGCTCACTCAACTCAGCCGGGAACAGCGGGGAGCTGTTTTTT.

V and J are TRBV21-1 and TRBJ2-2; TRBD1 is the table's D call and was not checked against the DNA. TRBV21-1 is annotated as a pseudogene. This CDR3 region has 15 residues. In nucleotides, the CDR3 is TGTGCCAGCAGCAAAGGACAGGGGGGCACCGGGGAGCTGTTTTTT. Protein: CASSKGQGGTGELFF.

The V gene is TRBV24-1, the J gene TRBJ2-3, with D possibly TRBD2 on 6 matching bases. The CDR3 loop spans 14 amino acids. The V end was cut by 3 bases, the J end by 4 bases, with 10 bases between. Germline CDR1 reads KGHDR; CDR2 reads SFDVKD. The CDR3 reads CATSDPSGADTQYF. The CDR3 coding sequence is TGTGCCACCAGTGATCCGTCGGGGGCAGATACGCAGTATTTT.

The rearrangement uses TRBV7-2 and TRBJ1-1; D is unclear. Germline CDR1 reads SGHTA; CDR2 reads FQGNSA. This CDR3 has 13 amino acids. V dropped 6 bases and J dropped 0 bases, with 8 bases sitting between them. In DNA form, the CDR3 reads TGTGCCAGCAGTCGGACTGTGAACACTGAAGCTTTCTTT. Translation: CASSRTVNTEAFF.

V gene TRBV19 combines with J gene TRBJ1-2; 11 bases match TRBD1. The CDR3 length is 15 residues. The ends lost 5 bases at V and 4 bases at J; junction bases unmatched: 6. CDR1 and CDR2 (germline): LNHDA, SQIVND (reference sequence). In nucleotides, the CDR3 is TGTGCCAGTAGTCTTAGGACAGGGGGCAGCTATGGCTACACCTTC. This sequence encodes CASSLRTGGSYGYTF.

This CDR3 is CASSRQLAGGYEQYF. The CDR3 DNA follows: TGTGCCAGCAGCCGACAACTAGCGGGAGGGTACGAGCAGTACTTC. The chain links TRBV7-6 to TRBJ2-7, with TRBD2 matching over 13 bases. The germline V gene encodes CDR1 SGHVS and CDR2 FNYEAQ. Germline trimming cut 5 bases from V and 4 bases from J; bases unmatched to any gene: 5. The CDR3 has 15 amino acids.

The rearrangement links TRBV10-2 to TRBJ2-5; a possible D gene is TRBD2 (5 bases). Trimming removed 8 bases at V and 3 bases at J, with 25 bases between. This CDR3 is built from 17 residues. CDR1 and CDR2 from the germline V gene are WSHSY and SAAADI. The CDR3 loop reads CASQATRWEPKKETQYF. For the CDR3, the DNA is TGCGCCAGCCAAGCAACGAGGTGGGAGCCTAAGAAAGAGACCCAGTACTTC.

The genes are TRBV6-6 and TRBJ1-6; D possibly corresponds to TRBD1 (6 bases). The V end was cut by 6 bases, the J end by 5 bases, with 14 bases between. The CDR3 extends over 15 amino acids. CDR1 and CDR2 (germline): MNHNY, SVGAGI (reference sequence). The CDR3, as DNA: TGTGCCAGCAGATGGGAGGGGGTAAATAATTCACCCCTCCACTTT. Its protein product is CASRWEGVNNSPLHF.

This clone was counted once. The chain couples TRBV6-5 to TRBJ1-2; D call uncertain. There are 14 residues in the CDR3. Germline-derived CDR1 and CDR2 are MNHEY and SVGAGI. Trimming cost V 7 bases and J 8 bases, with 20 bases left between them. CDR3 loop: CASTPTLSSYGYTF. In nucleotides, the CDR3 is TGTGCCAGCACGCCAACCCTTTCCTCCTACGGCTACACCTTC.

J is TRBJ2-1 and V is TRBV7-2; 8 positions agree with TRBD2. CDR1 is SGHTA, CDR2 FQGNSA, per germline. J gave up 7 bases and V 1 base, and 6 bases lay outside the gene matches. This CDR3 region has 15 residues. CDR3 DNA sequence: TGTGCCAGCAGCTTAGTCGGGAGGGCAGGGAATGAGCAGTTCTTC. This codes for CASSLVGRAGNEQFF.